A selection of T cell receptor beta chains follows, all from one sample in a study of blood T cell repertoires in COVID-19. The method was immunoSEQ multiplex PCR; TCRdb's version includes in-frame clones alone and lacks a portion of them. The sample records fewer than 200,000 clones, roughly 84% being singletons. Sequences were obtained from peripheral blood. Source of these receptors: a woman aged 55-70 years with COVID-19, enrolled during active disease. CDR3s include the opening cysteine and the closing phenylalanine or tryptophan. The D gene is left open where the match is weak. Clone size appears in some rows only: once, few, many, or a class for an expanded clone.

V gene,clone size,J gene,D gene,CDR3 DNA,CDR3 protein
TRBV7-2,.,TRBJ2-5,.,TGTGCCAGCACCCGCGGAGGGGAGTCGGGGGAGACCCAGTACTTC,CASTRGGESGETQYF
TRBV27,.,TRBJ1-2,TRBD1,TGTGCCAGCAGTTTAGCTATGGACAGGGTTAACTATGGCTACACCTTC,CASSLAMDRVNYGYTF
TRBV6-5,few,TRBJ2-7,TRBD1,TGTGCCAGCAGTTACTCTAGGACAGGGGAGTACGAGCAGTACTTC,CASSYSRTGEYEQYF
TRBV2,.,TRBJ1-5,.,TGTGCCAGCAGTGAAATGAGGCCTAGCAATCAGCCCCAGCATTTT,CASSEMRPSNQPQHF
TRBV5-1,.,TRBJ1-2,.,TGCGCCAGTTCGACAGCAGACCTTTATGGCTACACCTTC,CASSTADLYGYTF
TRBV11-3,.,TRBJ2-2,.,TGTGCCAGCAGCTTAGCGGGGGCCGGGGAGCTGTTTTTT,CASSLAGAGELFF
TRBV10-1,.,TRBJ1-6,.,TGCGCCAGCAGGGGGGACTCGAATTCACCCCTCCACTTT,CASRGDSNSPLHF
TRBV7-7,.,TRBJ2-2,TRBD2,TGTGCTAGCAGCTCCCCGAGCGGGAGAGACACCGGGGAGCTGTTTTTT,CASSSPSGRDTGELFF
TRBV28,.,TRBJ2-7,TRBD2,TGTGCCAGCAGTGTAACTAGCGGGAGAGAGCAGTACTTC,CASSVTSGREQYF
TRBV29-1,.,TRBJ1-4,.,TGCAGCGTGGTCACAGGGTTTGCTAATGAAAAACTGTTTTTT,CSVVTGFANEKLFF
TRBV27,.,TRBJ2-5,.,TGTGCCAGCAGACGACTAGGGGAGGCGGAGACCCAGTACTTC,CASRRLGEAETQYF
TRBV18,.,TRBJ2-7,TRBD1,TGTGCCAGCTCACCCCGGACAGGGGAGAGTTTCAAGCAGTACTTC,CASSPRTGESFKQYF
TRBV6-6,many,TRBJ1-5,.,TGTGCCAGCAGTTACTCGTATAGCAATCAGCCCCAGCATTTT,CASSYSYSNQPQHF
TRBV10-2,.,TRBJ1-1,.,TGCGCCAGCAGTTCCAGGGCCGTGAACACTGAAGCTTTCTTT,CASSSRAVNTEAFF
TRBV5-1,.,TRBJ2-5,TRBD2,TGCGCCAGCAGCCCGGGACTAGCGGGGCTTCAAGAGACCCAGTACTTC,CASSPGLAGLQETQYF
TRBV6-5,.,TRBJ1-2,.,TGTGCCAGCTACGGGGGAAAGAGGTATGGCTACACCTTC,CASYGGKRYGYTF